The TCR beta chain under discussion was sequenced for a study of T cells in Graves' hyperthyroidism and ophthalmopathy (dated by TCRdb to about 2019). Regarding the research as a whole: To identify distinguishing TCR V-J signatures, a discovery cohort of roughly 100 patients was used, comprising roughly 45 with Graves' ophthalmopathy and around 60 with stable Graves' hyperthyroidism. Whether ophthalmopathy could be predicted prospectively was tested in an independent validation cohort made up of roughly 19 hyperthyroidism patients plus 17 patients who later progressed to ophthalmopathy. According to the paper, TCR Vbeta CDR3 sequencing was carried out on some 140 peripheral blood samples, which came from more than 40 ophthalmopathy, around 75 hyperthyroidism and around 17 progressor patients. The roughly 100 discovery patients were randomly split 7:3 into training and test sets. After sampling, hyperthyroidism patients received methimazole starting at 30 mg daily, and ophthalmopathy patients received high-dose intravenous methylprednisolone. In addition, the study compared T-cell repertoires in thyroid tissue and in blood from five or six Graves' hyperthyroidism patients.

Any patient with an uncontrolled infection, another autoimmune disease, pregnancy or lactation was excluded. Clinical symptoms, serum thyroxine and TRAb, thyroid ultrasound, and orbital computed tomography formed the basis for the diagnoses. Total RNA was extracted with Trizol reagent, and quality was checked on an Agilent 2100 Bioanalyzer. This clonotype showed up many times. Which antigen it targets is not known. No base quality information exists; no much larger clone differs at one position. Findings and caveats that apply to the study as a whole: In validation, the model predicted progression to ophthalmopathy with 55% to 71% sensitivity and 72% to 75% specificity, a median of approximately 6.7 months before onset. Most expanded thyroid clonotypes (frequency above 0.001) were also detected in blood, a finding suggesting that blood repertoires may reflect thyroid immune responses. Ophthalmopathy was separated from stable hyperthyroidism by a 13 V-J signature model, with approximately 86% sensitivity and roughly 81% specificity obtained in cross-validation and 80%/75% obtained in testing. No statistical method was used to set the sample size in advance, and investigators knew the group allocation.

TCR beta CDR3 regions were amplified from RNA transcripts. The first round of RT-PCR for the TCR CDR3 was performed with the HTBI primer set and the Qiagen OneStep RT-PCR kit. Libraries were constructed in a second round of multiplex PCR, after which size selection and purification were performed. Libraries were sequenced paired-end with 100 bp reads on an Illumina HiSeq2000. For the original study's pipeline: SOAPnuke was used to process the raw data, removing reads that contained adapters or uncalled bases, had a mean Phred below 15, or lacked an exact match to the constant primer or identifier. COPE v1.2.5 was used to merge high-quality paired reads, and clonotypes were defined as unique nucleotide sequences. MiTCR v1.1 was used to align clonotypes to the IMGT TRBV, TRBD and TRBJ reference segments. Only V-J combinations with frequency above 0.0001, covering 99.2% of repertoires, were analysed. A TCS score was defined as the ratio of F50 (clonal expansion) to E x V (chaos), with BLOSUM62-based TCRdist applied between CDR3 peptides within each V-J. Welch's t-statistics and random forest reduced 500 to 650 V-J features to around 14, which were used in a naive Bayes classifier (R e1071). The similarity between thyroid and blood repertoires was quantified using the Morisita-Horn index. Using fastp at Q25 and MiXCR, TCRdb reprocessed the public reads and kept productive beta chains. Entries are consolidated by CDR3 protein sequence, retaining the most common genes and DNA. These V and J calls derive from TCRdb rather than the authors' analysis. The sample profile shows 650,000 to 800,000 distinct CDR3 sequences; roughly 46% of them were found once. The ten biggest clones cover less than 9.5% of the sample.

Per the germline V gene, SNHLY is the CDR1 and FYNNEI is the CDR2. V lost 3 bases and J lost 4 bases; the stretch between them is 10 bases long. The CDR3 numbers 13 residues from cysteine through phenylalanine. Of the read, only the CDR3 DNA is kept; its 39 bases are in frame from base 1. What was sequenced was peripheral blood or thyroid tissue (not recorded which). The receptor was isolated from an adult man with Graves' disease, either hyperthyroidism or ophthalmopathy (not recorded which). The chain links TRBV2 with TRBJ2-7, with the D gene uncertain. Read as DNA, the sequence is TGTGCCAGCAGTGATACCGCCCGTTACGAGCAGTACTTC. It specifies CASSDTARYEQYF.